The 17 T cell receptor beta chains below come from one sample, sequenced in a study of blood T cells in healthy people across ages. PCR was performed a second time for about 6 to 12 cycles using a sample-barcoded 5' primer and a J-beta primer mix. TCRdb itself ran the 5' RACE reads through MiXCR, one entry per CDR3 protein. The data show more than 900,000 distinct CDR3 sequences, roughly 24% seen once. These data also featured in a second study, about T cells of mothers and their children.

Material: blood. The receptors derive from a girl aged 2 to 9 in good health.

The chain recombines TRBV7-9 with TRBJ1-6; D is unclear. V lost 6 bases, J lost 10 bases, and 19 bases lay in between. The CDR3 length is 15 residues. Germline assignment: CDR1 SEHNR and CDR2 FQNEAQ (reference sequence). CDR3 residues: CASSDPGNYLSPLHF. The CDR3 DNA sequence: TGTGCCAGCAGTGACCCGGGGAACTACTTATCACCCCTCCACTTT.

V is TRBV29-1 and J is TRBJ2-5; either TRBD1 or TRBD2 may fit D (6 bases each). The J call may be faulty, since TRBJ2-7 better matches the DNA end. CDR1 SQVTM and CDR2 ANQGSEA come from the germline V gene. The CDR3 is 13 residues long. The CDR3: CSVRGASAYEQYF. CDR3 in DNA: TGCAGCGTTAGGGGGGCGTCCGCCTACGAGCAGTACTTC.

This clonotype was found a few times. The gene calls are TRBV27 and TRBJ1-2, with 12 positions matching TRBD1. CDR3 length: 15 residues. Germline CDR1 and CDR2: MNHEY and SMNVEV (reference sequence). The trim removed 8 bases at V and 8 bases at J, leaving 12 bases unmatched. The CDR3 DNA reads as TGTGCCAGCTTCTCCCCGGGACAGGGGGCCAAAGGCTACACCTTC. It specifies CASFSPGQGAKGYTF.

This clonotype has a handful of counts. The V gene is TRBV29-1, the J gene TRBJ1-1, with a possible D match to TRBD1 (6 bases). Per germline, CDR1 SQVTM and CDR2 ANQGSEA. The CDR3 is 13 amino acids. V was pared by 3 bases and J by 4 bases, with 12 bases between. In DNA form, the CDR3 reads TGCAGCGTTGAGGGAGGGGGTGGCACTGAAGCTTTCTTT. Its protein product is CSVEGGGGTEAFF.

This clonotype was picked up a small number of times. The CDR3 region is CASSLEGQQEKETQYF. The CDR3 DNA reads TGCGCCAGCAGCTTGGAAGGACAGCAAGAAAAAGAGACCCAGTACTTC. V is TRBV5-1 and J is TRBJ2-5, with TRBD1 as a possible D gene (6 bases). The germline V gene has CDR1 SGHRS and CDR2 YFSETQ. This CDR3 comprises 16 residues. V was shortened by 0 bases and J by 3 bases, with 15 bases between the two germline ends.

This clonotype was picked up a small number of times. This chain joins TRBV3-1 and TRBJ2-7; the D is unclear. CDR3 length: 11 amino acids. The V gene lost 2 bases and the J gene lost 6 bases, with 5 bases spanning the gap. CDR1 and CDR2 from the germline V gene are LGHDT and YNNKEL (reference sequence). CDR3 in DNA: TGTGCCAGCAGCCAAAATGCCGAGCAGTACTTC. Translation: CASSQNAEQYF.

This clonotype was detected a few times. The gene calls are TRBV7-3 and TRBJ2-3, with D perhaps matching TRBD1 or TRBD2 (6 bases each). This CDR3 spans 14 amino acids. The germline V and J ends were trimmed by 5 bases and 6 bases, with 15 bases remaining between them. Germline V gene data show CDR1 as SGHTA and CDR2 as FQGTGA. The CDR3 sequence: CASSPLGGYDTQYF. The CDR3 coding sequence is TGTGCCAGCAGCCCCCTGGGGGGCTACGATACGCAGTATTTT.

The rearrangement joins TRBV6-1 to TRBJ1-2; 8 bases line up with TRBD1. Germline CDR1 reads MNHNS; CDR2 reads SASEGT. V lost 7 bases, J lost 0 bases, and 19 bases stayed unmatched. The CDR3 is 19 amino acids. CDR3 residues: CASTSRPTRTGLANYGYTF. For the CDR3, the DNA is TGTGCCAGCACCTCAAGACCGACCCGGACAGGGCTTGCTAACTATGGCTACACCTTC.

This clonotype was counted only a few times. This chain's CDR3 is CASRPNPGPSNTIYF. CDR3 coding DNA: TGTGCCAGCAGACCTAACCCGGGACCATCCAACACCATATATTTT. V and J are TRBV12-3 or TRBV12-4 and TRBJ1-3; tentative D call: TRBD1 (5 bases). The CDR3 has 15 residues. The V and J ends lost 6 bases and 7 bases respectively, with 19 bases between them.

J is TRBJ2-1 and V is TRBV10-3; either TRBD1 or TRBD2 may supply D (5 bases each). Looked up from germline, CDR1 is ENHRY and CDR2 is SYGVKD. Trimming took off 8 bases at V and 0 bases at J, with 8 bases between the two ends. The CDR3 length is 13 residues. The CDR3 loop is CAIGTTSYNEQFF. Written as DNA, the CDR3 is TGTGCCATCGGGACCACCTCCTACAATGAGCAGTTCTTC.

The rearrangement joins TRBV7-8 to TRBJ1-4; D remains unclear. Germline CDR1 is SGHVS and CDR2 is FQNEAQ. The CDR3 loop spans 15 amino acids. V lost 0 bases and J 5 bases, leaving 10 bases between the germline ends. CDR3 nucleotides: TGTGCCAGCAGCTTAGCGGCGGACCTAAATGAAAAACTGTTTTTT. Its protein is CASSLAADLNEKLFF.

This clonotype came up a few times. The V and J genes are TRBV9 and TRBJ2-1; D is possibly TRBD1 or TRBD2 (6 bases each). With the DNA end fitting TRBJ2-5 better, the J assignment may be wrong. Looked up from germline, CDR1 is SGDLS and CDR2 is YYNGEE. This CDR3 is 15 amino acids long. The CDR3 spells CASSVPGGDQETQYF. Here the CDR3 DNA reads TGTGCCAGCAGCGTACCCGGGGGCGATCAAGAGACCCAGTACTTC.

This chain links TRBV27 with TRBJ1-5; D might be TRBD1 (6 bases). Trimming stripped 0 bases from V and 6 bases from J, with 18 bases between. This CDR3 is 17 amino acids long. The V gene's germline CDR1 is MNHEY and CDR2 SMNVEV (reference sequence). CDR3 loop: CASSLSTTGKRVQPQHF. In DNA, the CDR3 is TGTGCCAGCAGTTTATCAACTACAGGGAAAAGGGTTCAGCCCCAGCATTTT.

This clonotype was counted only a few times. The chain is built from TRBV5-1 and TRBJ2-5; D perhaps matches TRBD1 (6 bases). Trimming removed 0 bases at V and 11 bases at J, with 17 bases between. Germline CDR1 reads SGHRS; CDR2 reads YFSETQ. The CDR3 has 14 residues. The CDR3: CASSLVGTTWEQYF. The CDR3 region has the DNA TGCGCCAGCAGCTTGGTGGGGACAACGTGGGAGCAGTACTTC.

The chain employs TRBV7-9 and TRBJ2-5; D gene uncertain. The CDR3 loop spans 14 amino acids. The germline V gene encodes CDR1 SEHNR and CDR2 FQNEAQ (reference sequence). V was cut by 5 bases and J by 2 bases, with 12 bases left in between. The CDR3 nucleotides read TGTGCCAGCAGCCCCCCCGGCCGTCAAGAGACCCAGTACTTC. The encoded protein is CASSPPGRQETQYF.

This clonotype has a handful of counts. The chain is built from TRBV5-1 and TRBJ1-5, with 9 bases identical to TRBD1. Germline V gene lookup returns CDR1 SGHRS and CDR2 YFSETQ. V shed 4 bases and J 6 bases; nucleotides not matched to a gene: 8. This CDR3 contains 15 residues. DNA for the CDR3: TGCGCCAGCAGCCGGACAGGGGATTCCAGTCAGCCCCAGCATTTT. Translated: CASSRTGDSSQPQHF.

V is TRBV11-2 and J is TRBJ1-4, with a tentative D call TRBD1 (6 bases). CDR3 size: 16 residues. Germline-derived CDR1 and CDR2 are SGHAT and FQNNGV. V lost 5 bases, J lost 0 bases, and 13 bases lay in between. CDR3 DNA sequence: TGTGCCAGCAGCCCGCACAGGGTTGCAACTAATGAAAAACTGTTTTTT. Amino acid sequence: CASSPHRVATNEKLFF.